This T cell receptor beta chain was observed in a study of blood T cell repertoires in COVID-19. Whole-study context: The analysed material was cDNA or gDNA that came from T cells, B-cell-depleted T cells, or PBMCs.

The CDR3 totals 16 residues. Germline V gives CDR1 SGDLS, CDR2 YYNGEE. With 3 bases clipped from V and 5 bases from J, the junction kept 13 bases outside the gene matches. The study drew participants aged about 18 to 90 years from some 24 US areas. Cohort placement rested on clinical history that participants reported themselves. Recovery meant two consecutive negative NP/OP PCR tests, professional clearance, or resolved symptoms. Sequencing was performed with immunoSEQ multiplex PCR; in TCRdb, only in-frame clones are kept and a portion is missing. The sample includes about 210,000 clones, 75% to 85% seen only once; the top ten take 9.2%.

The sample was PBMCs or T cells enriched from blood (not recorded which). The receptor comes from a man aged 40-49 years who had recovered from COVID-19. The chain is built from TRBV9 and TRBJ2-5, with 7 bases aligning to TRBD2. The CDR3 spells CASSDLEGGPRETQYF. Written as DNA, the CDR3 is TGTGCCAGCAGCGACTTGGAGGGAGGGCCCCGGGAGACCCAGTACTTC.